This is a list of T cell receptor beta chains from one sample in a study of T cells in localized non-small cell lung cancer. This table comes from immunoSEQ multiplex PCR, and its TCRdb copy is limited to in-frame clones, with some not included. The profile shows approximately 22,000 clones, roughly 90% of them singletons. Sequencing used peripheral blood, obtained before any cancer treatment. The receptors were gathered from a male donor at least 60 years old with stage I squamous cell lung carcinoma. Both conserved end residues are part of each CDR3. The order of the fields is V gene, J gene, CDR3 protein.

v_call: TRBV27
j_call: TRBJ1-1
cdr3_aa: CASSGLDGMNTEAFF

v_call: TRBV2
j_call: TRBJ2-7
cdr3_aa: CASSDRDRGSYEQYF

v_call: TRBV29-1
j_call: TRBJ1-3
cdr3_aa: CSVERGRTGNTIYF

v_call: TRBV10-3
j_call: TRBJ2-5
cdr3_aa: CAAQRGRGGVNQETQYF

v_call: TRBV5-1
j_call: TRBJ2-4
cdr3_aa: CASSLITGQGGYIQYF

v_call: TRBV5-1
j_call: TRBJ2-2
cdr3_aa: CASSSGERNTGELFF

v_call: TRBV6-1
j_call: TRBJ2-5
cdr3_aa: CASSVSRGIQETQYF

v_call: TRBV19
j_call: TRBJ1-1
cdr3_aa: CASSIVGRESTEAFF

v_call: TRBV5-8
j_call: TRBJ2-6
cdr3_aa: CASSLRRATGANVLTF

v_call: TRBV30
j_call: TRBJ2-2
cdr3_aa: CAWGLDPRDAGELFF

v_call: TRBV6-9
j_call: TRBJ1-3
cdr3_aa: CASSPRTGGSGNTIYF

v_call: TRBV6-6
j_call: TRBJ2-2
cdr3_aa: CASNARRGRGFGELFF

v_call: TRBV28
j_call: TRBJ1-2
cdr3_aa: CASSLYGSPYGYTF

v_call: TRBV28
j_call: TRBJ2-7
cdr3_aa: CASSFRGLRRGVEQYF

v_call: TRBV6-5
j_call: TRBJ2-7
cdr3_aa: CATRQGWFNEQYF

v_call: TRBV18
j_call: TRBJ2-7
cdr3_aa: CASSPSGTYEQYF

v_call: TRBV5-1
j_call: TRBJ2-1
cdr3_aa: CASSLEGRATYNEQFF

v_call: TRBV5-6
j_call: TRBJ1-4
cdr3_aa: CASSLGQPEREKLFF

v_call: TRBV5-6
j_call: TRBJ2-3
cdr3_aa: CASSLALAGGSGSTDTQYF

v_call: TRBV6-5
j_call: TRBJ2-5
cdr3_aa: CASSYSSGRQETQYF

v_call: TRBV30
j_call: TRBJ1-2
cdr3_aa: CDWSSSGRRYGYTF

v_call: TRBV19
j_call: TRBJ1-2
cdr3_aa: CASRSRGDGYGYTF

v_call: TRBV19
j_call: TRBJ1-1
cdr3_aa: CASIGGAMNTEAFF

v_call: TRBV5-8
j_call: TRBJ1-5
cdr3_aa: CASSSGQGSNQPQHF